This T cell receptor (beta chain) stems from a study of molecular identifiers for immune sequencing clone quantification. Study-level findings and limits: Over 97% of CMV-specific effector molecules, but under 1% of naive ones, were in clones above 20 copies. Spiked Jurkat TCR RNA equal to one cell could reportedly be picked out among one million naive cells.

This clonotype was detected a few times. Its antigen remains unidentified. Via MiXCR, TCRdb re-called the PCR reads, giving one row per CDR3 protein. Altogether about 640,000 distinct CDR3 sequences are present, about 20% being singletons, with the ten largest covering approximately 0.9%. CDR1 LGHDT and CDR2 YNNKEL come from the germline V gene (reference sequence). The CDR3 spans 15 residues. V was clipped by 4 bases and J by 8 bases, with 20 bases between them. The chain joins TRBV3-1 to TRBJ1-2; D is possibly TRBD1 (6 bases). The sequence derives from a human donor in good health. Some libraries in this study had Jurkat cell RNA spiked in. Material for sequencing was naive CD8+ T cells from blood, with Jurkat cell RNA spiked in. Subset noted: FACS-sorted CD8+CD4-CCR7+CD45RA+ naive T cells. This CDR3 is CASSLPLTGIEGYTF. CDR3 sequence (DNA): TGTGCCAGCAGCCTCCCCCTGACAGGTATAGAAGGCTACACCTTC.